This record concerns one T cell receptor (beta chain) sequence. Its antigen is not known. The CDR3 consists of 14 residues. From germline, CDR1 is SNHLY and CDR2 FYNNEI. Trimming cost V 3 bases and J 5 bases, with 13 bases left between them. This specimen comes from a study of cytotoxic CD8 clonotypes in ibrutinib-treated CLL. At the level of the study: Outcomes included 24 partial and 2 complete responses; after median roughly 71 months, 14 stayed remitted and 12 progressed. Timing of response sample collection was a median approximately twelve months after treatment start, with a range of 6 to 36.

Clones were read by immunoSEQ multiplex PCR, and TCRdb kept only the in-frame ones, dropping some. The sample lists some 300,000 clones, approximately 80% occurring once. Study results and caveats: In comparison with age-matched healthy donors, baseline clonality was higher and tracked circulating CD8+ T-cell counts. Public clonotypes were seen rarely and were contracted or stable on treatment.

Sequenced material: PBMCs, taken before ibrutinib treatment. This TCR was sampled from a human donor with chronic lymphocytic leukemia. The genes are TRBV2 and TRBJ2-5, with D perhaps TRBD1 or TRBD2 (5 bases each). The CDR3 reads CASSEVPGTETQYF. CDR3 bases: TGTGCCAGCAGTGAGGTCCCAGGGACGGAGACCCAGTACTTC.